Sequencing of this TCR beta chain was carried out in a study of control samples from healthy donors and cancer patients. Data came from immunoSEQ multiplex PCR; TCRdb stores just in-frame clones and leaves some out. Among some 97,000 clones listed, approximately 84% were seen once. V was clipped by 4 bases and J by 5 bases, with 10 bases between them. The length of the CDR3 is 13 residues. Germline CDR1 KGHDR, CDR2 SFDVKD. The source of this sequence is a woman aged 45 to 65 in good health. The chain joins TRBV24-1 to TRBJ2-5; D may be TRBD1 (6 bases). Material: blood. CDR3 sequence reads: CATSDLTGETQYF. In DNA form, the CDR3 reads TGTGCCACCAGTGACCTTACAGGGGAGACCCAGTACTTC.